These T cell receptor beta chains were read from a single sample in a study of early T cells in non-severe SARS-CoV-2 infection. MiXCR was run by TCRdb on the 5' RACE reads, yielding one entry per CDR3 protein. The repertoire has about 99,000 distinct CDR3 sequences, 15% to 20% of them found once; the top ten carry over 1%. What was sequenced was whole blood. The source is an adult who was a healthcare worker with PCR-confirmed SARS-CoV-2 infection or an uninfected control (not recorded which). Each CDR3 is given with its conserved first and last residue.

V gene,J gene,CDR3 protein
TRBV28,TRBJ2-7,CASSLASYEQYF
TRBV25-1,TRBJ1-4,CASKRGTNEKLFF
TRBV6-2/TRBV6-3,TRBJ2-7,CASRLWAGGPPEQYF
TRBV7-7,TRBJ2-5,CASSLATTETQYF
TRBV28,TRBJ2-6,CASSPGQSLSGANVLTF
TRBV20-1,TRBJ2-7,CSARDMSYEQYF
TRBV4-3,TRBJ2-1,CASSQDAGGDSYNEQFF
TRBV11-2,TRBJ2-1,CASSLGRKITGGSYNEQFF
TRBV28,TRBJ1-1,CASGRLGTLRTEAFF
TRBV6-1,TRBJ2-3,CASSSPGGADTQYF
TRBV2,TRBJ1-4,CASTKGVFNEKLFF
TRBV27,TRBJ2-3,CASSSRGIFADTQYF
TRBV27,TRBJ2-3,CASSFKPTTDTQYF
TRBV27,TRBJ1-5,CASSWGWNQPQHF
TRBV28,TRBJ2-7,CASSTPGRVQAYEQYF
TRBV7-9,TRBJ2-7,CASSLDGDYEQYF
TRBV28,TRBJ2-7,CASSLRRSSYEQYF
TRBV11-2,TRBJ2-1,CASSLGSGAGNEQFF